Below, 2 T cell receptor beta chains from the same sample are listed, as sequenced in a study of blood T cell repertoires in COVID-19. Generated by immunoSEQ multiplex PCR, the TCRdb table keeps only in-frame clones and is missing some. This sample has roughly 160,000 clones; 84% occur once, and the top ten carry about an eighth. Specimen: PBMCs or T cells enriched from blood (not recorded which). Receptors were obtained from a man between 50 and 59 years old who had recovered from COVID-19.

This chain joins TRBV19 and TRBJ2-2, with a weak D call TRBD2 (6 bases). The CDR3 length is 16 residues. Trimming shortened V by 3 bases and J by 8 bases, and 19 bases separated the two germline ends. Germline CDR1 LNHDA, CDR2 SQIVND (reference sequence). This CDR3 reads CASSMRGPRGIGELFF. The CDR3 nucleotides are TGTGCCAGTAGTATGAGGGGACCACGGGGGATTGGGGAGCTGTTTTTT. Based on the CDR3 plus reference TRBV19 and TRBJ2-2, the full variable domain is DGGITQSPKYLFRKEGQNVTLSCEQNLNHDAMYWYRQDPGQGLRLIYYSQIVNDFQKGDIAEGYSVSREKKESFPLTVTSAQKNPTAFYLCASSMRGPRGIGELFFGEGSRLTVL.

The chain is built from TRBV2 and TRBJ2-7; the match to TRBD1 covers 8 bases. This CDR3 spans 14 amino acids. The germline CDR1 and CDR2 sequences are SNHLY and FYNNEI. J was trimmed by 3 bases and V by 7 bases; bases with no gene match: 8. CDR3 sequence reads: CASTRGQGNYEQYF. The CDR3 region has the DNA TGTGCCAGCACCCGCGGACAGGGTAACTACGAGCAGTACTTC. Full variable domain (missing parts from reference TRBV2 and TRBJ2-7): EPEVTQTPSHQVTQMGQEVILRCVPISNHLYFYWYRQILGQKVEFLVSFYNNEISEKSEIFDDQFSVERPDGSNFTLKIRSTKLEDSAMYFCASTRGQGNYEQYFGPGTRLTVT.